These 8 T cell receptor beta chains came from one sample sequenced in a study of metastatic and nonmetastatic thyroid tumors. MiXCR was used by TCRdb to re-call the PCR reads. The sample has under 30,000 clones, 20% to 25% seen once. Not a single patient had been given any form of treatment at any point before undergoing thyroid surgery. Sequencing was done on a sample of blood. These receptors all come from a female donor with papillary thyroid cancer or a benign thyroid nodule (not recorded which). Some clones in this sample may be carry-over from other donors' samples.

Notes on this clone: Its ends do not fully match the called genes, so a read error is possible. CDR3 protein: CSPRAVWDYNEQFF. CDR3 nucleotides: TGCAGTCCTAGAGCAGTGTGGGATTACAATGAGCAGTTCTTC. This chain connects TRBV20-1 to TRBJ2-1; no definite D call. CDR1 and CDR2 from the germline V gene are DFQATT and SNEGSKA (reference sequence). This CDR3 region has 14 residues.

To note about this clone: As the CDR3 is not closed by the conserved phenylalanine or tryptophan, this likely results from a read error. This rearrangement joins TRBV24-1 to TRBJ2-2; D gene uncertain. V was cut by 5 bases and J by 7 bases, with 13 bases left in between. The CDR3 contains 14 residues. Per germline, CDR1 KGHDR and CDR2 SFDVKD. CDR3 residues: CATSGRTVNGELFL. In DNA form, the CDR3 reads TGTGCCACCAGTGGAAGGACGGTTAACGGGGAGCTGTTTTTA.

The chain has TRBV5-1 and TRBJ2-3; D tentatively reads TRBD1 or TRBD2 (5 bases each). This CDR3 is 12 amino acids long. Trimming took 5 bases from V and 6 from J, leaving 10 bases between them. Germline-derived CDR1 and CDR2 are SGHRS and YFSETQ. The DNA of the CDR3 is TGCGCCAGCAGTTGGGGGTTGGATACGCAGTATTTT. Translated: CASSWGLDTQYF.

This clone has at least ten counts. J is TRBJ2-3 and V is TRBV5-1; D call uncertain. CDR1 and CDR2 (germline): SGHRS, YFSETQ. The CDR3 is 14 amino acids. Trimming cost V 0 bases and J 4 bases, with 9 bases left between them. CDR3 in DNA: TGCGCCAGCAGCTTGGACCTGGGGTCAGATACGCAGTATTTT. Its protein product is CASSLDLGSDTQYF.

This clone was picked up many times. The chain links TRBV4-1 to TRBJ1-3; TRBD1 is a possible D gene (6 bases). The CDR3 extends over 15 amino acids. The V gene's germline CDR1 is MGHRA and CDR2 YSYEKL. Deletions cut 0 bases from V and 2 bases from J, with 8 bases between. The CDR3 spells CASSQEDRAGNTIYF. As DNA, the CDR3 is TGCGCCAGCAGCCAAGAGGACAGAGCTGGAAACACCATATATTTT.

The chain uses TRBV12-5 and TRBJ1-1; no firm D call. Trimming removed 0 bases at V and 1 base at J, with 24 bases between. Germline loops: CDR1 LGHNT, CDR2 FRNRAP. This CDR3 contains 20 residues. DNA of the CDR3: TGTGCTAGTGGTTTGGTCCGGCAGGTGAATAACCAACCTCAGAACACTGAAGCTTTCTTT. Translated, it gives CASGLVRQVNNQPQNTEAFF.

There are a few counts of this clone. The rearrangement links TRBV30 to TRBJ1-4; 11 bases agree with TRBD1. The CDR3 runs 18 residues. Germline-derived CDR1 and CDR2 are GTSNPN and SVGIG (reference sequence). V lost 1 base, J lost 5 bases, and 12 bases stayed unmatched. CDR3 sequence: CAWSAKPGQGVLNEKLFF. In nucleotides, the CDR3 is TGTGCCTGGAGTGCAAAACCGGGACAGGGGGTTTTGAATGAAAAACTGTTTTTT.

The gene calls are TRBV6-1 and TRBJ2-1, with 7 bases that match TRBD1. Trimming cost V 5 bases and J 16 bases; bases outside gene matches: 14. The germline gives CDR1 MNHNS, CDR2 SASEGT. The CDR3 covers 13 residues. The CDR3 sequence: CASSRQGLSSKFF. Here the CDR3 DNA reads TGTGCCAGCAGTCGACAGGGTCTGTCGTCAAAATTCTTC.